This T cell receptor (beta chain) was profiled in a study of shared clonotypes between healthy human individuals. Study-wide results and caveats: Researchers found naive subsets generally carried larger estimated richness than memory subsets.

V shed 1 base and J shed 2 bases, with 8 bases lying between them. This CDR3 spans 14 amino acids. Germline CDR1 and CDR2: SGHAT and FQNNGV. On this clone itself: Its specificity is not known.

Assay: immunoSEQ multiplex PCR; the TCRdb copy retains only in-frame clones and omits some. The data hold hundreds of thousands of clones, with roughly 96% observed a single time. Naive CD8 cells were CD45RO-negative, positively selected for CCR7, excluding terminally differentiated effector memory CD45RA+ cells. The TCR sequence derives from a woman aged 25-40 years in good health. Specimen: naive CD8+ T cells sorted from blood. The V gene is TRBV11-2, the J gene TRBJ2-5; D gene unclear. The CDR3 spells CASSLGAGQETQYF. DNA for the CDR3: TGTGCCAGCAGCTTAGGGGCAGGACAAGAGACCCAGTACTTC.